These 30 T cell receptor beta chains came from one sample sequenced in a study of cytotoxic CD8 clonotypes in ibrutinib-treated CLL. Data came from immunoSEQ multiplex PCR; TCRdb stores just in-frame clones and leaves some out. The data hold about 27,000 clones, with around two thirds observed a single time. This specimen consisted of PBMCs, obtained after 24 months of ibrutinib treatment. Receptors originate from a human donor with chronic lymphocytic leukemia.

The chain recombines TRBV6-5 with TRBJ2-5, with TRBD1 as a possible D gene (6 bases). V dropped 7 bases and J dropped 4 bases, with 10 bases sitting between them. The CDR3 loop spans 12 amino acids. Germline CDR1 is MNHEY and CDR2 is SVGAGI. CDR3 coding DNA: TGTGCCAGCATGGGGGCAGGAGAGACCCAGTACTTC. Amino acids: CASMGAGETQYF.

The V and J genes are TRBV19 and TRBJ1-5, with D possibly TRBD1 on 5 matching bases. From germline, CDR1 is LNHDA and CDR2 SQIVND (reference sequence). Trimming shortened V by 0 bases and J by 6 bases, and 12 bases separated the two germline ends. The CDR3 loop spans 15 amino acids. Written as DNA, the CDR3 is TGTGCCAGTAGTATAGATGAGGGGCTTGGTCAGCCCCAGCATTTT. Translated: CASSIDEGLGQPQHF.

The chain is built from TRBV10-2 and TRBJ1-5, with 7 bases identical to TRBD1. CDR1 is WSHSY and CDR2 is SAAADI in the germline V gene. The CDR3 runs 14 residues. V lost 6 bases and J lost 4; bases outside the gene matches: 6. The CDR3 coding sequence is TGCGCCAGCAGGGGGCAGGGGGGAAATCAGCCCCAGCATTTT. Residues: CASRGQGGNQPQHF.

The rearrangement uses TRBV11-3 and TRBJ1-2; D not resolved. Trimming removed 8 bases from V and 6 bases from J, with 7 bases in between. There are 10 residues in the CDR3. Germline assignment: CDR1 SGHNT and CDR2 YENEEA. In DNA, the CDR3 is TGTGCCAGCTCAACCGATGGCTACACCTTC. Its protein product is CASSTDGYTF.

This chain links TRBV6-5 with TRBJ1-2; no clear D. Germline V gene sequence: CDR1 MNHEY, CDR2 SVGAGI. The CDR3 has 16 amino acids. Trimming took off 0 bases at V and 6 bases at J, with 17 bases between the two ends. For the CDR3, the DNA is TGTGCCAGCAGTTACTCGGGCTGGCCAGGCGTAGATGGCTACACCTTC. Amino acids: CASSYSGWPGVDGYTF.

The gene calls are TRBV28 and TRBJ2-5; D remains unclear. The length of the CDR3 is 9 residues. The V end was cut by 8 bases, the J end by 6 bases, with 4 bases between. Germline loops: CDR1 MDHEN, CDR2 SYDVKM. DNA of the CDR3: TGTGCCAGCGGCCAGACCCAGTACTTC. This gives the protein CASGQTQYF.

The chain employs TRBV5-1 and TRBJ2-7; D not resolved. The CDR3 loop spans 13 amino acids. CDR1 is SGHRS, CDR2 YFSETQ, per germline. The ends were cut back, 6 bases at V and 2 bases at J, with 12 bases in the middle. The CDR3 DNA is TGCGCCAGCATGCTGGAGCCCACCTACGAGCAGTACTTC. Encoded protein: CASMLEPTYEQYF.

V is TRBV2 and J is TRBJ2-7; TRBD2 matches 13 bases. Germline V gives CDR1 SNHLY, CDR2 FYNNEI. There are 16 residues in the CDR3. V was pared by 6 bases and J by 2 bases, with 7 bases of the junction left unmatched. CDR3 nucleotides: TGTGCCAGCAGGAAACCCGGGACTAGCGGGGCCTACGAGCAGTACTTC. Its translation is CASRKPGTSGAYEQYF.

The rearrangement links TRBV5-1 to TRBJ2-6; TRBD2 might be the D (5 bases). Trimming took off 6 bases at V and 4 bases at J, with 11 bases between the two ends. The CDR3 has 14 residues. Germline V gene data show CDR1 as SGHRS and CDR2 as YFSETQ. The DNA for the CDR3 is TGCGCCAGCACCCCGAGCGGCGGGGCCAACGTCCTGACTTTC. It translates to CASTPSGGANVLTF. Combining the CDR3 with reference TRBV5-1 and TRBJ2-6 gives the whole variable domain KAGVTQTPRYLIKTRGQQVTLSCSPISGHRSVSWYQQTPGQGLQFLFEYFSETQRNKGNFPGRFSGRQFSNSRSEMNVSTLELGDSALYLCASTPSGGANVLTFGAGSRLTVL.

J is TRBJ2-7 and V is TRBV4-3; perhaps TRBD1 as D (6 bases). This CDR3 is 15 amino acids long. Trimming removed 0 bases from V and 4 bases from J, with 13 bases in between. Per the germline V gene, CDR1 is LGHNA and CDR2 is YSLEER. DNA for the CDR3: TGCGCCAGCAGCCAAGATAAGGGGGTTTTGTACGAGCAGTACTTC. This encodes CASSQDKGVLYEQYF.

The sample holds a few counts of this clone. The V and J genes are TRBV4-1 and TRBJ1-1, with 8 positions matching TRBD1. CDR1 MGHRA and CDR2 YSYEKL come from the germline V gene. With 0 bases clipped from V and 6 bases from J, the junction kept 3 bases outside the gene matches. The CDR3 is 14 residues long. Here the CDR3 reads CASSQEVQGAEAFF. The CDR3 DNA sequence: TGCGCCAGCAGCCAAGAAGTACAGGGGGCTGAAGCTTTCTTT.

This clone was observed once. The chain uses TRBV30 and TRBJ1-2; D gene unclear. CDR3 size: 14 residues. Trimming removed 0 bases at V and 6 bases at J, with 14 bases between. CDR1 and CDR2 from the germline V gene are GTSNPN and SVGIG (reference sequence). The CDR3 region has the DNA TGTGCCTGGAGTGTATACCCCGAAAGCAATGGCTACACCTTC. As protein: CAWSVYPESNGYTF.

The chain couples TRBV5-1 to TRBJ2-3; D gene uncertain. Germline-derived CDR1 and CDR2 are SGHRS and YFSETQ. This CDR3 has 15 residues. V was pared by 0 bases and J by 1 base, with 9 bases between. In DNA form, the CDR3 reads TGCGCCAGCAGCTTGGCGGTAGGAGGCACAGATACGCAGTATTTT. Translated: CASSLAVGGTDTQYF.

The rearrangement joins TRBV19 to TRBJ2-7; perhaps D is TRBD1 or TRBD2 (5 bases each). CDR3 length: 16 residues. Trimming stripped 6 bases from V and 1 base from J, with 19 bases between. The germline CDR1 and CDR2 sequences are LNHDA and SQIVND (reference sequence). The DNA for the CDR3 is TGTGCCAGTAGAAACACCGGGACGGCAGGATCCTACGAGCAGTACTTC. Residues: CASRNTGTAGSYEQYF.

The gene calls are TRBV20-1 and TRBJ2-7; D is unresolved. The germline V gene has CDR1 DFQATT and CDR2 SNEGSKA (reference sequence). The CDR3 loop spans 11 amino acids. The CDR3: CSVDRAYEQYF. DNA for the CDR3: TGCAGCGTAGACCGAGCCTACGAGCAGTACTTC.

V gene TRBV6-1 combines with J gene TRBJ1-4; 9 nucleotides match TRBD1. This CDR3 is 18 amino acids long. CDR1 and CDR2 (germline): MNHNS, SASEGT. J lost 5 bases, V lost 3 bases, and 13 bases had no gene match. The CDR3 sequence is CASSDPGGQGLFNEKLFF. As DNA, the CDR3 is TGTGCCAGCAGTGACCCCGGGGGACAGGGACTCTTCAATGAAAAACTGTTTTTT.

The chain carries TRBV4-1 and TRBJ1-1; TRBD1 aligns across 8 bases. Germline assignment: CDR1 MGHRA and CDR2 YSYEKL. This CDR3 spans 13 amino acids. V shed 3 bases and J 3 bases; nucleotides not matched to a gene: 0. The CDR3 loop is CASSQDRDTEAFF. DNA of the CDR3: TGCGCCAGCAGCCAGGACAGGGACACTGAAGCTTTCTTT.

The chain uses TRBV25-1 and TRBJ2-3; 8 nucleotides match TRBD1. Germline V gene sequence: CDR1 MGHDK, CDR2 SYGVNS. V shed 9 bases and J 6 bases; nucleotides not matched to a gene: 11. The CDR3 covers 14 residues. The CDR3 loop is CAREATGAVDTQYF. The DNA of the CDR3 is TGTGCCAGGGAGGCGACAGGGGCAGTGGATACGCAGTATTTT.

This sequence joins TRBV19 and TRBJ1-2; weak D call: TRBD1 (5 bases). Germline V CDR1 and CDR2: LNHDA, SQIVND (reference sequence). V lost 9 bases and J 7 bases, leaving 18 bases between the germline ends. This CDR3 has 13 residues. The CDR3 sequence is CASRRRDGVGYTF. CDR3 DNA sequence: TGTGCCAGCCGCAGACGGGACGGGGTTGGCTACACCTTC.

The chain employs TRBV5-1 and TRBJ2-3; D is perhaps TRBD1 (6 bases). The CDR3 runs to 13 residues. CDR1 and CDR2 (germline): SGHRS, YFSETQ. V was cut by 6 bases and J by 4 bases, with 12 bases left in between. The CDR3 is CASTYPGADTQYF. The DNA of the CDR3 is TGCGCCAGCACTTATCCAGGGGCAGATACGCAGTATTTT.

This clone was detected once. The V gene is TRBV5-1, the J gene TRBJ2-3, with D possibly being TRBD2 (6 bases). The CDR3 totals 17 residues. The V and J ends lost 4 bases and 0 bases respectively, with 18 bases between them. Germline V gene sequence: CDR1 SGHRS, CDR2 YFSETQ. As DNA, the CDR3 is TGCGCCAGCAGCCTGGGCTCTCGGCTAGCGAGCACAGATACGCAGTATTTT. Amino acid sequence: CASSLGSRLASTDTQYF.

V and J are TRBV5-1 and TRBJ1-2; D ambiguous. The CDR3 totals 13 residues. V lost 0 bases and J lost 3, with 6 bases in between. The germline V gene has CDR1 SGHRS and CDR2 YFSETQ. The CDR3 DNA is TGCGCCAGCAGCTTGGATGGCGACTATGGCTACACCTTC. This codes for CASSLDGDYGYTF.

The V gene is TRBV28, the J gene TRBJ2-7; 9 positions match TRBD1. The junction had 8 bases not matched to a gene; V was cut back by 6 bases and J by 2 bases. Germline V lookup: CDR1 MDHEN, CDR2 SYDVKM. The CDR3 runs 15 residues. CDR3 sequence (DNA): TGTGCCAGCAGCTCACAGGGGGCCCGGACCTACGAGCAGTACTTC. Amino acids: CASSSQGARTYEQYF.

This clone was seen more than once but under ten times. The gene calls are TRBV29-1 and TRBJ1-2; D is ambiguous. The CDR3 is 12 residues long. V dropped 5 bases and J dropped 3 bases, with 10 bases sitting between them. The germline gives CDR1 SQVTM, CDR2 ANQGSEA. CDR3 amino acids: CSVRSGDYGYTF. The CDR3 nucleotides are TGCAGCGTTAGGTCTGGTGACTATGGCTACACCTTC.

The chain has TRBV7-2 and TRBJ1-2, with D maybe TRBD1 (5 bases). Trimming removed 5 bases at V and 0 bases at J, with 13 bases between. The CDR3 has 15 residues. The germline CDR1 and CDR2 sequences are SGHTA and FQGNSA. CDR3 in DNA: TGTGCCAGCAGCCCAAACCAGGGAGCTAACTATGGCTACACCTTC. Residues: CASSPNQGANYGYTF.

This chain links TRBV28 with TRBJ2-7; D gene unclear. The CDR3 totals 11 residues. Deletions cut 6 bases from V and 3 bases from J, with 6 bases between. Germline lookup yields CDR1 MDHEN and CDR2 SYDVKM. The CDR3 region is CASRQNYEQYF. CDR3 in DNA: TGTGCCAGCAGGCAGAACTACGAGCAGTACTTC.

The chain links TRBV2 to TRBJ2-3; TRBD1 is a possible D gene (5 bases). Germline CDR1 and CDR2: SNHLY and FYNNEI. The CDR3 loop spans 15 amino acids. V lost 3 bases and J 0 bases, leaving 10 bases between the germline ends. CDR3 sequence reads: CASSEDQGSTDTQYF. In DNA, the CDR3 is TGTGCCAGCAGTGAGGATCAGGGAAGCACAGATACGCAGTATTTT.

The V and J genes are TRBV11-2 and TRBJ1-1, with no clear D. The germline gives CDR1 SGHAT, CDR2 FQNNGV. V was trimmed by 3 bases and J by 1 base, leaving 0 bases between them. The CDR3 extends over 11 amino acids. The CDR3 is CASSLNTEAFF. The CDR3 DNA reads TGTGCCAGCAGCTTGAACACTGAAGCTTTCTTT.

The chain recombines TRBV7-2 with TRBJ1-2, with 11 bases fitting TRBD1. V lost 5 bases, J lost 7 bases, and 6 bases stayed unmatched. CDR1 and CDR2 from the germline V gene are SGHTA and FQGNSA. The length of the CDR3 is 14 residues. The CDR3 nucleotides read TGTGCCAGCAGCAAGGGACAGGGGGAGTTTGGCTACACCTTC. Protein sequence: CASSKGQGEFGYTF.

This clone turned up a few times. The V gene is TRBV19, the J gene TRBJ1-6; D is uncertain. Trimming removed 1 base at V and 10 bases at J, with 5 bases between. CDR3 length: 12 amino acids. The germline gives CDR1 LNHDA, CDR2 SQIVND (reference sequence). The CDR3 coding sequence is TGTGCCAGTAGTATAGCGACATCACCCCTCCACTTT. As protein: CASSIATSPLHF.